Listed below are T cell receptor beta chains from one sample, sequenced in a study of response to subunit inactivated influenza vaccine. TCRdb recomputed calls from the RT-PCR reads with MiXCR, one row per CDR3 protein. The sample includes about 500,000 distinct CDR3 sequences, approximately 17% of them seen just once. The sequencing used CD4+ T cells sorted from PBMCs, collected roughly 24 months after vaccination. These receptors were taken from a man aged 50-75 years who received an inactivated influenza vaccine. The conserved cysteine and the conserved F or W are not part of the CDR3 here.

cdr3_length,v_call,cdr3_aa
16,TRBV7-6,ASSLSIRLAGENNEQF
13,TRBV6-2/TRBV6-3,ATSGTGLNTGELF
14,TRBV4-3,ASSQDRGFSYNEQF
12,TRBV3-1,ASSPQGARQPQH
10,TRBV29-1,SVGELRSEQY
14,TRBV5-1,ASSLGDRTSSYEQY
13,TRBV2,ASPSLAGPYNEQF
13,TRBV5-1,ASSLQGAASNEQY
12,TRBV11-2,ASSVTGFNQPQH
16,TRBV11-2,ASSSRGGRTASTDTQY
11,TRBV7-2,ASSSYIPYEQY
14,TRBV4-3,ASSQVVTSTTDTQY
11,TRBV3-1,ASSHIQGYEQY
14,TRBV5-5,ASSGHINPSTDTQY
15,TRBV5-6,ASSSLVVGGPSDTQY
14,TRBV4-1,ASSFSLGPLSPEAF
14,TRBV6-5,ASMYYGQGNTGELF